Included here is one TCR beta chain sequence, with context. What it recognizes is unknown. TCRdb reprocessed the 5' RACE reads via MiXCR and lists one record per CDR3 protein. The data contain tens of thousands of distinct CDR3 sequences, about an eighth of them singletons. This sample stems from a study of T-cell memory formation after mild COVID-19. Germline V gene lookup returns CDR1 SGHRS and CDR2 YFSETQ. V lost 4 bases, J lost 4 bases, and 12 bases lay in between. The CDR3 is 13 amino acids. Study results and limitations: The second-wave clones peaking on day 37 were not confirmed as SARS-CoV-2-specific.

This clonotype was obtained from an adult woman who had mild COVID-19 (a few samples of this study predate the infection). Cell type and time point are not known. Sequenced: PBMCs or a T cell subset sorted from them (not recorded which). The rearrangement links TRBV5-1 to TRBJ2-7; D is undetermined. The CDR3 loop is CASSPGSIYEQYF. For the CDR3, the DNA is TGCGCCAGCAGCCCTGGGTCGATATACGAGCAGTACTTC.